The next 14 T cell receptor beta chains were all read from a single sample in a study of blood T cell repertoires in COVID-19. Repertoires were generated with immunoSEQ multiplex PCR, while TCRdb's copy carries only in-frame clones and drops some. The sample carries approximately 200,000 clones, roughly 90% recorded once. Sequenced input: PBMCs or T cells enriched from blood (not recorded which). These receptor sequences come from a woman aged 25 to 39 who had recovered from COVID-19.

V and J are TRBV12-3 or TRBV12-4 and TRBJ1-1; D remains ambiguous. There are 13 residues in the CDR3. The germline V and J ends were trimmed by 1 base and 3 bases, with 6 bases remaining between them. The CDR3 region is CASSLVQDTEAFF. The DNA of the CDR3 is TGTGCCAGCAGTTTAGTGCAGGACACTGAAGCTTTCTTT.

The V call is TRBV12-5, the J call TRBJ2-7, with 8 bases lining up with TRBD2. This CDR3 region has 15 residues. CDR1 and CDR2 from the germline V gene are LGHNT and FRNRAP. Germline trimming cut 6 bases from V and 0 bases from J; bases unmatched to any gene: 7. CDR3 in amino acids: CASGRTSRSSYEQYF. The CDR3 nucleotides are TGTGCTAGTGGAAGGACTAGCAGGAGCTCCTACGAGCAGTACTTC.

In nucleotides, the CDR3 is TGTGCCAGCAGTGACTTAGCGGGAGTTTCCTACAATGAGCAGTTCTTC. Protein product: CASSDLAGVSYNEQFF. The chain links TRBV6-2 or TRBV6-3 to TRBJ2-1; 9 positions agree with TRBD2. Germline trimming cut 5 bases from V and 1 base from J; bases unmatched to any gene: 6. The germline V gene has CDR1 MNHEY and CDR2 SVGEGT. The CDR3 runs to 16 residues.

In its sample, this clone was seen once. V gene TRBV7-9 combines with J gene TRBJ2-1; D is uncertain. The germline V gene encodes CDR1 SEHNR and CDR2 FQNEAQ (reference sequence). The length of the CDR3 is 13 residues. The V and J ends lost 5 bases and 7 bases respectively, with 12 bases between them. The chain's CDR3 is CASSRQLVNEQFF. The CDR3 DNA reads TGTGCCAGCAGCCGTCAGTTGGTTAATGAGCAGTTCTTC. The whole variable domain, remainder taken from reference TRBV7-9 and TRBJ2-1, is DTGVSQNPRHKITKRGQNVTFRCDPISEHNRLYWYRQTLGQGPEFLTYFQNEAQLEKSRLLSDRFSAERPKGSFSTLEIQRTEQGDSAMYLCASSRQLVNEQFFGPGTRLTVL.

The chain is built from TRBV6-2 or TRBV6-3 and TRBJ2-3; D uncertain. Germline-derived CDR1 and CDR2 are MNHEY and SVGEGT. This CDR3 is 13 amino acids long. V was cut by 2 bases and J by 4 bases, with 7 bases left in between. The DNA for the CDR3 is TGTGCCAGCAGTTACACTTTTGCAGATACGCAGTATTTT. This translates into CASSYTFADTQYF.

This clone has a single count. The CDR3 protein is CASSLGANTGELFF. The DNA of the CDR3 is TGTGCCAGCAGCTTAGGAGCGAACACCGGGGAGCTGTTTTTT. V and J are TRBV11-3 and TRBJ2-2; no firm D call. CDR3 size: 14 residues. Per the germline V gene, CDR1 is SGHNT and CDR2 is YENEEA. V lost 1 base to trimming and J lost 0 bases, with 3 bases between them.

This clone has more than one count but fewer than ten. The chain carries TRBV27 and TRBJ1-6; D gene unclear. Germline CDR1 reads MNHEY; CDR2 reads SMNVEV (reference sequence). V was cut by 5 bases and J by 5 bases, with 4 bases left in between. The CDR3 has 12 amino acids. The chain's CDR3 is CASSPHNSPLHF. In DNA form, the CDR3 reads TGTGCCAGCAGTCCTCATAATTCACCCCTCCACTTT.

The J gene is TRBJ1-5, the V gene TRBV9; the D gene is possibly TRBD1 (5 bases). The V gene's germline CDR1 is SGDLS and CDR2 YYNGEE. Trimming removed 7 bases at V and 4 bases at J, with 15 bases between. The length of the CDR3 is 14 residues. CDR3 nucleotide sequence: TGTGCCAGCGGCCGGGACTTTGATAATCAGCCCCAGCATTTT. It codes for CASGRDFDNQPQHF.

The genes are TRBV7-2 and TRBJ1-5; D perhaps matches TRBD1 (5 bases). This CDR3 has 14 amino acids. Germline lookup yields CDR1 SGHTA and CDR2 FQGNSA. The ends were cut back, 5 bases at V and 3 bases at J, with 11 bases in the middle. The CDR3 here is CASSGADLNQPQHF. CDR3 sequence (DNA): TGTGCCAGCAGCGGGGCAGATCTCAATCAGCCCCAGCATTTT. The whole variable domain, remainder taken from reference TRBV7-2 and TRBJ1-5, is GAGVSQSPSNKVTEKGKDVELRCDPISGHTALYWYRQSLGQGLEFLIYFQGNSAPDKSGLPSDRFSAERTGGSVSTLTIQRTQQEDSAVYLCASSGADLNQPQHFGDGTRLSIL.

The CDR3 bases are TGTGCCAGCTCACCACCAGGGAGCTCCTACAATGAGCAGTTCTTC. Residues: CASSPPGSSYNEQFF. The chain is built from TRBV18 and TRBJ2-1; tentative D call: TRBD2 (5 bases). V lost 0 bases, J lost 0 bases, and 6 bases lay in between. The CDR3 length is 15 residues. From germline, CDR1 is KGHSH and CDR2 LQKENI. The complete variable domain, with remaining parts taken from reference TRBV18 and TRBJ2-1, reads NAGVMQNPRHLVRRRGQEARLRCSPMKGHSHVYWYRQLPEEGLKFMVYLQKENIIDESGMPKERFSAEFPKEGPSILRIQQVVRGDSAAYFCASSPPGSSYNEQFFGPGTRLTVL.

This clone was seen more than once but under ten times. This sequence joins TRBV3-1 (or the pseudogene TRBV3-2) and TRBJ2-3, with D possibly TRBD2 on 6 matching bases. The germline V gene has CDR1 LGHDT and CDR2 YNNKEL (reference sequence). The CDR3 covers 16 residues. The germline V and J ends were trimmed by 2 bases and 0 bases, with 12 bases remaining between them. This CDR3 is CASSQNVGGSTDTQYF. CDR3 bases: TGTGCCAGCAGCCAAAATGTTGGGGGGAGCACAGATACGCAGTATTTT.

J is TRBJ1-6 and V is TRBV15; 10 bases are a match to TRBD1. The CDR3 extends over 15 amino acids. The trim removed 0 bases at V and 10 bases at J, leaving 3 bases unmatched. Germline assignment: CDR1 LNHNV and CDR2 YYDKDF (reference sequence). CDR3 sequence: CATSRDGTGESPLHF. For the CDR3, the DNA is TGTGCCACCAGCAGAGACGGGACAGGGGAATCACCCCTCCACTTT.

This clone was observed a handful of times. The chain links TRBV7-9 to TRBJ2-2; 12 positions agree with TRBD2. Looked up from germline, CDR1 is SEHNR and CDR2 is FQNEAQ (reference sequence). This CDR3 spans 15 amino acids. V lost 7 bases to trimming and J lost 7 bases; unmatched junction nucleotides: 7. This CDR3 reads CASTRLAGEDGELFF. The CDR3 DNA sequence: TGTGCCAGCACCAGACTAGCGGGAGAGGACGGGGAGCTGTTTTTT.

The V and J genes are TRBV4-1 and TRBJ1-4, with 7 positions matching TRBD1. V trimming: 4 bases; J trimming: 0 bases; junction bases outside the gene matches: 5. In germline, CDR1 is MGHRA, CDR2 YSYEKL. The CDR3 is 16 amino acids. CDR3 in amino acids: CASSRGQLSTNEKLFF. CDR3 bases: TGCGCCAGCAGCCGGGGACAGTTGTCAACTAATGAAAAACTGTTTTTT.